These 5 T cell receptor beta chains share one sample of origin, sequenced in a study of cytomegalovirus exposure and HLA in healthy donors. Primers included in the PCR were 60 Vbeta and 13 Jbeta primers. TCRdb keeps only in-frame clones here, not all; method: immunoSEQ multiplex PCR. The repertoire holds approximately 190,000 clones, 83% seen once, with more than 1.5% in the top ten. The sample taken for sequencing was PBMCs. The receptors derive from a man in his forties in good health and CMV-seropositive.

The chain combines TRBV30 with TRBJ1-1; D gene ambiguous. Trimming removed 0 bases at V and 4 bases at J, with 9 bases between. In germline, CDR1 is GTSNPN, CDR2 SVGIG (reference sequence). This CDR3 is built from 13 residues. The CDR3 loop reads CAWSVGLGTEAFF. The CDR3 nucleotides are TGTGCCTGGAGTGTCGGGTTAGGCACTGAAGCTTTCTTT.

The CDR3 loop is CASTSGANGYTF. In nucleotides, the CDR3 is TGCGCCAGCACCTCAGGGGCTAATGGCTACACCTTC. The chain links TRBV5-1 to TRBJ1-2, with D perhaps TRBD1 (6 bases). CDR3 length: 12 amino acids. The V gene's germline CDR1 is SGHRS and CDR2 YFSETQ. The germline V and J ends were trimmed by 6 bases and 6 bases, with 12 bases remaining between them.

The rearrangement links TRBV19 to TRBJ1-2, with D possibly being TRBD1 (6 bases). CDR1 and CDR2 (germline): LNHDA, SQIVND (reference sequence). This CDR3 has 13 amino acids. V was clipped by 5 bases and J by 2 bases, with 9 bases between them. CDR3 sequence (DNA): TGTGCCAGTAGTTGGGGGCGAAACTATGGCTACACCTTC. Its translation is CASSWGRNYGYTF.

This sequence joins TRBV28 and TRBJ2-1, with D tentatively TRBD2 (5 bases). The CDR3 runs 16 residues. Trimming removed 6 bases at V and 3 bases at J, with 18 bases between. CDR1 and CDR2 from the germline V gene are MDHEN and SYDVKM. CDR3 amino acids: CASSPLEGRDYNEQFF. For the CDR3, the DNA is TGTGCCAGCAGCCCTTTAGAAGGACGGGACTACAATGAGCAGTTCTTC. Filled out from reference TRBV28 and TRBJ2-1, the complete variable domain reads DVKVTQSSRYLVKRTGEKVFLECVQDMDHENMFWYRQDPGLGLRLIYFSYDVKMKEKGDIPEGYSVSREKKERFSLILESASTNQTSMYLCASSPLEGRDYNEQFFGPGTRLTVL.

The chain joins TRBV6-6 to TRBJ2-7, with D perhaps TRBD2 (6 bases). Trimming pared 0 bases from V and 1 base from J, leaving 7 bases between. The CDR3 totals 14 residues. CDR1 MNHNY and CDR2 SVGAGI come from the germline V gene (reference sequence). CDR3 nucleotides: TGTGCCAGCAGTTACTCGCTAGCGTCCTACGAGCAGTACTTC. Its translation is CASSYSLASYEQYF.